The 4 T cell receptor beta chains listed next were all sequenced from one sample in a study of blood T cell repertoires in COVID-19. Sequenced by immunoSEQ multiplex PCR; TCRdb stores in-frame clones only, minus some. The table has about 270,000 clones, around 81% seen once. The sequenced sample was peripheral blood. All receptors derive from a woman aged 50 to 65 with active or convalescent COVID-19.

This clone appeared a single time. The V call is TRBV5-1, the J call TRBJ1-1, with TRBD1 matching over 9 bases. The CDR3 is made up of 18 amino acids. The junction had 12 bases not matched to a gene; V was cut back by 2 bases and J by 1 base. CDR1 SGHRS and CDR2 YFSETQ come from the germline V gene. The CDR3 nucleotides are TGCGCCAGCAGCTTCGGGCTACAGGGGGCAAAGGGGAACACTGAAGCTTTCTTT. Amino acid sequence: CASSFGLQGAKGNTEAFF.

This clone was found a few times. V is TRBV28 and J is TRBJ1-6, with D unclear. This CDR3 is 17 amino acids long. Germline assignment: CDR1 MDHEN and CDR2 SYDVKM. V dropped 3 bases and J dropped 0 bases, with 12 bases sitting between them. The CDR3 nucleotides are TGTGCCAGCAGTTTCGGGATGGAGGGCTCCTATAATTCACCCCTCCACTTT. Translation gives CASSFGMEGSYNSPLHF.

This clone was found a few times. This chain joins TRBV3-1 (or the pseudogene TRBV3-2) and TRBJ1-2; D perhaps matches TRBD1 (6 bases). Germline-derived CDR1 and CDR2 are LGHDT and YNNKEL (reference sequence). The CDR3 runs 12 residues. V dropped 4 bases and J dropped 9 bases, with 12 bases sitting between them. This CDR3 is CASSLLTGSYTF. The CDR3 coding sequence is TGTGCCAGCAGCCTCTTAACAGGGAGCTACACCTTC.

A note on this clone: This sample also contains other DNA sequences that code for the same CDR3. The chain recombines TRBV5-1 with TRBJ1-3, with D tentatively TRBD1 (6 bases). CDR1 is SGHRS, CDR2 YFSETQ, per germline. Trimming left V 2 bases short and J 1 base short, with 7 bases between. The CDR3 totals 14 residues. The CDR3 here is CASSLGGSGNTIYF. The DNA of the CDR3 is TGCGCCAGCAGCTTAGGGGGATCTGGAAACACCATATATTTT. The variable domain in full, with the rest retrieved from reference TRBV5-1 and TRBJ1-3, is KAGVTQTPRYLIKTRGQQVTLSCSPISGHRSVSWYQQTPGQGLQFLFEYFSETQRNKGNFPGRFSGRQFSNSRSEMNVSTLELGDSALYLCASSLGGSGNTIYFGEGSWLTVV.